This section outlines one TCR beta chain sequence together with its context. Per the original data handling: It was from reference gene primer amplification that nucleated cell counts were estimated. Measured with immunoSEQ multiplex PCR; TCRdb has only the in-frame clones, and not every one. Clone size and the V and J calls come from that table; the DNA yielded D and trimming. This sample has under 75,000 clones, with 84% found just once. The Seattle site enrolled patients during active infection and followed them longitudinally. These data belong to a study of blood T cell repertoires in COVID-19. As for the study in general: The United States, Italy and Spain were the sources of the acute and convalescent COVID-19 samples. From T cells, B-cell-depleted T cells, or PBMCs came the material, which was cDNA or gDNA.

The CDR3 is made up of 15 amino acids. The V end was cut by 10 bases, the J end by 3 bases, with 16 bases between. CDR1 is MDHEN and CDR2 is SYDVKM in the germline V gene. The origin of this receptor is a man between 60 and 70 years old with COVID-19, enrolled during active disease. The chain joins TRBV28 to TRBJ2-6; the D gene is possibly TRBD1 (5 bases). The specimen sequenced was peripheral blood. This CDR3 reads CATQFRGSGANVLTF. CDR3 bases: TGTGCCACACAGTTTAGGGGTAGTGGGGCCAACGTCCTGACTTTC. Using reference TRBV28 and TRBJ2-6 for the parts outside the CDR3, the full variable domain is DVKVTQSSRYLVKRTGEKVFLECVQDMDHENMFWYRQDPGLGLRLIYFSYDVKMKEKGDIPEGYSVSREKKERFSLILESASTNQTSMYLCATQFRGSGANVLTFGAGSRLTVL.